This T cell receptor (beta chain) is drawn from a study of blood T cell repertoires in COVID-19. Study overall: Samples taken during acute and convalescent COVID-19 were collected in the United States, Italy and Spain.

In germline, CDR1 is SGHVS, CDR2 FNYEAQ. The CDR3 sequence is 13 residues long. V lost 5 bases and J 4 bases, leaving 11 bases between the germline ends. Clones were read by immunoSEQ multiplex PCR, and TCRdb kept only the in-frame ones, dropping some. In the table there are 180,000 or so clones, 70% to 90% of which are singletons. This clone appeared once. The rearrangement uses TRBV7-6 and TRBJ1-1; tentatively, D is TRBD1 (5 bases). This clonotype was obtained from a person aged 65 to 85 with COVID-19, enrolled during active disease. Sequenced input: peripheral blood. Here the CDR3 reads CASSTGQSTEAFF. In DNA, the CDR3 is TGTGCCAGCAGCACAGGACAAAGCACTGAAGCTTTCTTT.